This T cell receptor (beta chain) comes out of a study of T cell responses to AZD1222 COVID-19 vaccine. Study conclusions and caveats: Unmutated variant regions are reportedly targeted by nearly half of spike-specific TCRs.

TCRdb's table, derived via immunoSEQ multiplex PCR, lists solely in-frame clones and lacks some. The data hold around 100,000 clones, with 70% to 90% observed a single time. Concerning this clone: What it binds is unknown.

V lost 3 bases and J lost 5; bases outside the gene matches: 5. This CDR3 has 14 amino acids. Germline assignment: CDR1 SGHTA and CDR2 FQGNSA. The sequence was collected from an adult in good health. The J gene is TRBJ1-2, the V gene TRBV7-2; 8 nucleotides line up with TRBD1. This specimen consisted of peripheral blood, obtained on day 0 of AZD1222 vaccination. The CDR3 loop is CASSFRDRTYGYTF. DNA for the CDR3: TGTGCCAGCAGCTTTCGGGACAGGACATATGGCTACACCTTC.